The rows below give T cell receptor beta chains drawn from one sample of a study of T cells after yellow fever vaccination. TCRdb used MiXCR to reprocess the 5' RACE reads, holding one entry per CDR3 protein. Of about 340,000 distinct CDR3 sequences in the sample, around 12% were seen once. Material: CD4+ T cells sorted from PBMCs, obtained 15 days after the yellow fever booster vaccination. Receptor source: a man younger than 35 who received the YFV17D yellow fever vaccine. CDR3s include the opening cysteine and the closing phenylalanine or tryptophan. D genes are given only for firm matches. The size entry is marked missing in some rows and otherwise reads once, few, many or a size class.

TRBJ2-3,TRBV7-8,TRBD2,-,CASSSLGPGGSRDTQYF,TGTGCCAGCAGCTCGCTAGGACCGGGGGGGAGTAGAGATACGCAGTATTTT
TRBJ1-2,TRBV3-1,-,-,CASSQEAQPIPYGYTF,TGTGCCAGCAGCCAAGAGGCACAGCCAATCCCCTATGGCTACACCTTC
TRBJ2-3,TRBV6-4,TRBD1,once,CASSDSGQSPQYF,TGTGCCAGCAGTGACTCGGGACAGTCCCCGCAGTATTTT
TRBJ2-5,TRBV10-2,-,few,CASSGGLWRETQYF,TGCGCCAGCAGTGGGGGTCTCTGGCGGGAGACCCAGTACTTC
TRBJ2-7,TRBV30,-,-,CAWSAWAEQYF,TGTGCCTGGAGTGCCTGGGCCGAGCAGTACTTC
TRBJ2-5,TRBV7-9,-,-,CASSLGRAARAQYF,TGTGCCAGCAGCTTAGGACGGGCCGCAAGGGCCCAGTACTTC
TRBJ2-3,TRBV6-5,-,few,CASSYARGAQGDTQYF,TGTGCCAGCAGTTACGCAAGGGGGGCCCAGGGAGATACGCAGTATTTT
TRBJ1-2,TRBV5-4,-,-,CASSEGGPDLYGYTF,TGTGCCAGCAGCGAGGGGGGCCCGGACCTCTATGGCTACACCTTC
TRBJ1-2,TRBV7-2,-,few,CASSLVGSISLDGYTF,TGTGCCAGCAGCTTAGTAGGGTCGATCTCGTTGGATGGCTACACCTTC
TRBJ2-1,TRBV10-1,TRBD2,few,CASSESTSGGYNEQFF,TGCGCCAGCAGTGAGTCAACTAGCGGGGGTTACAATGAGCAGTTCTTC
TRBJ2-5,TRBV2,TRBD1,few,CASRATGVGVETQYF,TGTGCCAGCAGGGCGACAGGGGTCGGTGTGGAGACCCAGTACTTC
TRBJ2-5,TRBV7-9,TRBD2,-,CASSGRLAGETQYF,TGTGCCAGCAGCGGCCGACTAGCCGGGGAGACCCAGTACTTC
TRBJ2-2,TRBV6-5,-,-,CASTPGGSGELFF,TGTGCCAGCACACCAGGGGGGTCCGGGGAGCTGTTTTTT
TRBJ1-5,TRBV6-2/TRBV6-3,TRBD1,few,CASSYWTGGRNQPQHF,TGTGCCAGCAGCTACTGGACAGGTGGGCGCAATCAGCCCCAGCATTTT
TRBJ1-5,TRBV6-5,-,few,CASSYSQGGQPQHF,TGTGCCAGCAGTTACTCCCAGGGTGGCCAGCCCCAGCATTTT
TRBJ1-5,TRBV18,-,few,CASSPPGVGVGNQPQHF,TGTGCCAGCTCACCACCGGGTGTTGGGGTGGGCAATCAGCCCCAGCATTTT
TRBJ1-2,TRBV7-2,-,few,CASSLAGFYGYTF,TGTGCCAGCAGCTTAGCAGGCTTCTATGGCTACACCTTC
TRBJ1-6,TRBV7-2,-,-,CASSLRRRLGGSPLHF,TGTGCCAGCAGCCTCCGTCGGCGGTTGGGGGGTTCACCCCTCCACTTT
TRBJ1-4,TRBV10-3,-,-,CAISIGGTNEKLFF,TGTGCCATCTCTATCGGGGGAACTAATGAAAAACTGTTTTTT
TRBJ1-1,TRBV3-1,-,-,CASSQGSASPLEAFF,TGTGCCAGCAGCCAAGGTTCCGCCAGCCCCCTTGAAGCTTTCTTT
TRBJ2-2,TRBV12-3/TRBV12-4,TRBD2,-,CASSLAGVITGELFF,TGTGCCAGCAGTCTAGCGGGGGTAATCACCGGGGAGCTGTTTTTT
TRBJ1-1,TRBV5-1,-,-,CASSRGKGDTEAFF,TGCGCCAGCAGCCGAGGGAAAGGGGACACTGAAGCTTTCTTT
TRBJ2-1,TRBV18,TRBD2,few,CASSPALAGTSYNEQFF,TGTGCCAGCTCACCAGCACTAGCGGGTACCTCCTACAATGAGCAGTTCTTC
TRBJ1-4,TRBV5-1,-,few,CASSWTSGEKLFF,TGCGCCAGCAGCTGGACCTCAGGGGAAAAACTGTTTTTT
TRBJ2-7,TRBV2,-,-,CASSEALRDEQYF,TGTGCCAGCAGTGAAGCGCTTAGGGACGAGCAGTACTTC
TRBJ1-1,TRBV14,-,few,CASSHVTRTGEAFF,TGTGCCAGCAGCCATGTCACGAGAACCGGTGAAGCTTTCTTT